This T cell receptor beta chain stems from a study of blood T cell repertoires in COVID-19. In the original workflow: Amplification of reference gene primers provided the estimated nucleated cell counts. Profiled with immunoSEQ multiplex PCR; TCRdb holds only in-frame clones, not every one. V and J calls and clone size follow that table, whereas D and trimming were derived from the DNA. The sample contains 350,000 to 400,000 clones, 75% to 90% of which appear only once. This clone turned up a few times. The germline CDR1 and CDR2 sequences are SGHVS and FQNEAQ. The V end was cut by 3 bases, the J end by 10 bases, with 15 bases between. There are 13 residues in the CDR3. Study members were between about 18 and 100 years old and lived in 20 to 30 US regions. What the recovered Cohort 3 donors had was two negative PCRs, clearance, or symptom resolution.

The sequence was collected from a young man who had recovered from COVID-19. What was sequenced was PBMCs or T cells enriched from blood (not recorded which). The chain joins TRBV7-8 to TRBJ1-2; no reliable D call. The CDR3 coding sequence is TGTGCCAGCAGCTTCGGTCCTCTCTACTTCTACACCTTC. It encodes CASSFGPLYFYTF.